Listed below are T cell receptor beta chains from one sample, sequenced in a study of metastatic and nonmetastatic thyroid tumors. TCRdb re-called the PCR reads with MiXCR. This sample has tens of thousands of clones, with roughly a fifth found just once. Sequencing was done on a sample of blood. These receptors came from a female donor with papillary thyroid cancer or a benign thyroid nodule (not recorded which). Some clones in this sample may be carry-over from other donors' samples. CDR3s include the opening cysteine and the closing phenylalanine or tryptophan. D genes are given only for firm matches. Some rows mark clone size as missing; the rest say once, few, many or name a class of expanded clone.

cdr3_aa	clone_size	v_call	j_call	d_call
CASSRGQYLLTSTDTQYF	medium-sized	TRBV6-5	TRBJ2-3	-
CASSATGVPYNEQFF	many	TRBV5-1	TRBJ2-1	TRBD1
CASSQGGTGSYEQYF	many	TRBV7-3	TRBJ2-7	-
CSTRDDSGVRGSPLHF	many	TRBV20-1	TRBJ1-6	-
CASRVSGSAYNEQFF	many	TRBV7-2	TRBJ2-1	TRBD2
CASSWQGYGYTF	few	TRBV6-2/TRBV6-3	TRBJ1-2	-
CASSREVNTEAFF	many	TRBV5-6	TRBJ1-1	-
CASSGTGSSYNSPLHF	many	TRBV10-2	TRBJ1-6	-
CASNGQGDSPLHF	few	TRBV2	TRBJ1-6	TRBD1
CASSQDETEPNYGYTF	few	TRBV4-1	TRBJ1-2	-
CASTWGSEKGGYTF	few	TRBV12-3/TRBV12-4	TRBJ1-2	-
CARLNEQFF	-	TRBV27	TRBJ2-1	-
CASTRGVANTEAFF	many	TRBV12-3/TRBV12-4	TRBJ1-1	-
CASSPQTGSGTPLHF	few	TRBV11-2	TRBJ1-6	-
CASSQTGDSAGYTF	-	TRBV19	TRBJ1-2	TRBD1
CAWSVAGGQPQHF	once	TRBV30	TRBJ1-5	TRBD1
CASGLVLGVTSNQPQHF	medium-sized	TRBV12-5	TRBJ1-5	-
CASSQTIAGAVTDTQYF	many	TRBV4-2	TRBJ2-3	-
CASHKGVGTEAFF	few	TRBV12-3/TRBV12-4	TRBJ1-1	-
CASSYAENQPQHF	few	TRBV6-2/TRBV6-3	TRBJ1-5	-
CASSVAGGAWANEKLFF	many	TRBV9	TRBJ1-4	-
CASSQLVGANVLTF	many	TRBV4-1	TRBJ2-6	-
CSARRQGYEQYF	medium-sized	TRBV20-1	TRBJ2-7	TRBD1
CASSERGRVNNYGYTF	-	TRBV6-1	TRBJ1-2	-
CASSQSGVGAETQYF	-	TRBV11-2	TRBJ2-5	-
CASSPRGLSSYEQYF	-	TRBV27	TRBJ2-7	-
CASSLGQALYGYTF	-	TRBV5-1	TRBJ1-2	-
CASSCGQGAQTEDFF	-	TRBV6-1	TRBJ1-1	TRBD1
CASSPGRYGYTF	few	TRBV6-1	TRBJ1-2	-
CASSQFLEDRNSPLHF	many	TRBV4-1	TRBJ1-6	-
CASSAGNTDTQYF	-	TRBV2	TRBJ2-3	-
CASVKGGGELFF	few	TRBV6-1	TRBJ2-2	-
CASSARTGNTEAFF	-	TRBV7-8	TRBJ1-1	-
CSASGNRGAAGELFF	-	TRBV20-1	TRBJ2-2	TRBD1
CASSRSGTGGGTEAFF	many	TRBV6-2/TRBV6-3	TRBJ1-1	TRBD1
CASRGSSDTQYF	-	TRBV4-3	TRBJ2-3	-
CASSQIGGLSYNEQFF	few	TRBV28	TRBJ2-1	-
CASSRLPKETQYF	many	TRBV18	TRBJ2-5	-
CSARVSGEETQYF	-	TRBV20-1	TRBJ2-5	-
CASSSRTYEQYF	-	TRBV7-9	TRBJ2-7	-
CASSFNGVAYEQYF	few	TRBV27	TRBJ2-7	-
CAWSVLAGGTTGELFF	-	TRBV30	TRBJ2-2	TRBD2
CASSLDRAGNTGELFF	many	TRBV11-2	TRBJ2-2	-
CASSILWRESGADTQYF	-	TRBV4-1	TRBJ2-3	TRBD2
CASKEDRGGEQYF	-	TRBV6-1	TRBJ2-7	TRBD1
CASSVDGLSGANVLTF	many	TRBV9	TRBJ2-6	-
CASSLGLAGNNEQFF	many	TRBV11-3	TRBJ2-1	TRBD2
CASSPSGEGLPEQFF	-	TRBV6-4	TRBJ2-1	-
CASSLRGGSTEAFF	many	TRBV11-2	TRBJ1-1	-
CASSHQVPGQGVSGELFF	many	TRBV4-3	TRBJ2-2	TRBD1
CAMSEGTGNTIYF	many	TRBV10-3	TRBJ1-3	-
CASNNEGGYTF	medium-sized	TRBV6-1	TRBJ1-2	-
CASSTGQGFGNEQFF	few	TRBV6-1	TRBJ2-1	TRBD1
CASRPTGREKLFF	few	TRBV6-1	TRBJ1-4	-
CSVDEVSGTEAFF	many	TRBV29-1	TRBJ1-1	-